This is a list of T cell receptor beta chains from one sample in a study of T-cell memory formation after mild COVID-19. MiXCR, run by TCRdb on the 5' RACE reads, gives a single entry per CDR3 protein. The table shows more than 85,000 distinct CDR3 sequences, with roughly 11% occurring only once. Sequenced: PBMCs or a T cell subset sorted from them (not recorded which). Receptor source: a man aged 18 to 35 who had mild COVID-19 (a few samples of this study predate the infection). Cell type and time point are not known. The CDR3 runs from the conserved cysteine through the conserved F or W.

cdr3_aa,j_call,v_call
CASSQTQSSYNSPLHF,TRBJ1-6,TRBV5-1
CASSSYPGQGVEAFF,TRBJ1-1,TRBV6-5
CASSSTTGLRAKNIQYF,TRBJ2-4,TRBV7-9
CASRYPPRDYQETQYF,TRBJ2-5,TRBV7-9
CASSQGGGTYEQYF,TRBJ2-7,TRBV4-2
CASTVAGGFYNEQFF,TRBJ2-1,TRBV12-3/TRBV12-4
CASSKAGTGQDTQYF,TRBJ2-3,TRBV12-3/TRBV12-4
CASTMAEGGALDTQYF,TRBJ2-3,TRBV19
CASSLIGLENNEQFF,TRBJ2-1,TRBV7-3
CASSQDSREAFF,TRBJ1-1,TRBV4-3
CASSRTGPEDTQYF,TRBJ2-3,TRBV12-3/TRBV12-4
CASSQEWLANTEAFF,TRBJ1-1,TRBV4-3
CASSWVQGGGDIQYF,TRBJ2-4,TRBV27
CASSLARDRATDTQYF,TRBJ2-3,TRBV7-7
CASSSTQGNEQFF,TRBJ2-1,TRBV6-5
CASSSVGELFF,TRBJ2-2,TRBV12-3/TRBV12-4
CASSREGTLGPSAQYF,TRBJ2-3,TRBV7-6
CASSSTRTGVISEKLFF,TRBJ1-4,TRBV7-9
CASSSTLRTEIYGYTF,TRBJ1-2,TRBV7-9
CASSEGWEKLFF,TRBJ1-4,TRBV2
CASSTGDTEAFF,TRBJ1-1,TRBV5-4
CASSHFRGSTDTQYF,TRBJ2-3,TRBV27
CASSIETGSNYGYTF,TRBJ1-2,TRBV5-1
CASSSGQTYNSPLHF,TRBJ1-6,TRBV7-2
CASSPTHSETQYF,TRBJ2-5,TRBV12-3/TRBV12-4
CASSQDPYGGAPNEQFF,TRBJ2-1,TRBV4-1
CASVPVVEQLNTGELFF,TRBJ2-2,TRBV12-5
CASSQPVSNTEAFF,TRBJ1-1,TRBV19
CASSLLVTHSYEQYF,TRBJ2-7,TRBV12-3/TRBV12-4
CASSQVSGRDNEQFF,TRBJ2-1,TRBV4-1
CASSLSSGTSLYEQYF,TRBJ2-7,TRBV7-9
CASSLVGETPYNEQFF,TRBJ2-1,TRBV5-1
CASSQQGSSQPQHF,TRBJ1-5,TRBV12-3/TRBV12-4
CASNQGGQELTGELFF,TRBJ2-2,TRBV11-2
CASGRAGRDGLAFF,TRBJ1-1,TRBV12-5
CASRGVTGGTQYF,TRBJ2-5,TRBV4-1
CASSSRTAFTGELFF,TRBJ2-2,TRBV4-1